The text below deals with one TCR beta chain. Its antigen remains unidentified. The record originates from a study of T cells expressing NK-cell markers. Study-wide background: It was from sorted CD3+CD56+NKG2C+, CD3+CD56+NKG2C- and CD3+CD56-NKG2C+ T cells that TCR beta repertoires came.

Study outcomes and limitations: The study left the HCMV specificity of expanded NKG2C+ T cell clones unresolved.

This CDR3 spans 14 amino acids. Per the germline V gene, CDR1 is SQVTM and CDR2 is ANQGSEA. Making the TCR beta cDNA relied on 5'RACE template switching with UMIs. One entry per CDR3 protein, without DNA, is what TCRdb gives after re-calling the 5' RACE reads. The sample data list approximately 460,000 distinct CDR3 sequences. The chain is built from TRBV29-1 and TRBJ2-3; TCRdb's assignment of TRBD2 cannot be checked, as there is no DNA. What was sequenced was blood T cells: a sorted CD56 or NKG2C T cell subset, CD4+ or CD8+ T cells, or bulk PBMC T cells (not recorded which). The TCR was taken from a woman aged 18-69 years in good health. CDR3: CSVELVTYTDTQYF.